This T cell receptor (beta chain) was retrieved from a study of identical twins. With regard to this clonotype: Its antigen is unknown.

Study-wide findings and caveats: A cross-sectional statistical analysis, not follow-up of the same donors, supported the conclusions.

cDNA carried unique molecular identifiers, and a universal primer site was added by template switching. In TCRdb, the 5' RACE reads were re-called with MiXCR into one record per CDR3 protein. The sample records 250,000 or so distinct CDR3 sequences, about 13% being singletons. Germline loops: CDR1 LNHNV, CDR2 YYDKDF (reference sequence). V lost 6 bases to trimming and J lost 7 bases, with 13 bases between them. The CDR3 sequence is 13 residues long. Another study also made use of these data, one on yellow fever vaccine responses in identical twins.

The chain carries TRBV15 and TRBJ1-5, with D hard to call. The sample comprised memory (CD45RO+) T cells sorted from blood. The TCR sequence derives from a woman aged 18-30 years in good health. The CDR3 nucleotides are TGTGCCACCAGACGTGGAGACGGCCAGCCCCAGCATTTT. Its translation is CATRRGDGQPQHF.